The 9 T cell receptor beta chains listed next were all sequenced from one sample in a study of OX40 agonist ivuxolimab in advanced cancers. Profiled with immunoSEQ multiplex PCR; TCRdb holds only in-frame clones, not every one. Of 35,000 to 50,000 clones listed, about 79% are singletons. The sequencing used CD4+ or CD8+ T cells sorted from blood, collected in a trial of the OX40 agonist ivuxolimab. These receptors originate from an adult with an advanced solid tumor such as melanoma, head and neck, liver or kidney cancer.

This clone was recorded a few times. This chain connects TRBV9 to TRBJ2-3; no firm D call. V lost 3 bases to trimming and J lost 5 bases, with 7 bases between them. The length of the CDR3 is 12 residues. Germline CDR1 reads SGDLS; CDR2 reads YYNGEE. CDR3 in amino acids: CASSGHGDTQYF. The CDR3 bases are TGTGCCAGCAGCGGCCATGGAGATACGCAGTATTTT.

The chain carries TRBV5-1 and TRBJ1-1; no clear D gene. Per germline, CDR1 SGHRS and CDR2 YFSETQ. Trimming removed 4 bases from V and 8 bases from J, with 15 bases in between. The CDR3 spans 13 residues. For the CDR3, the DNA is TGCGCCAGCAGCCCCTTAGTGGCAACCGAAGCTTTCTTT. Translating it yields CASSPLVATEAFF.

This chain joins TRBV11-2 and TRBJ2-7; D is unresolved. CDR1 is SGHAT, CDR2 FQNNGV, per germline. This CDR3 has 13 amino acids. The V end lost 4 bases, the J end lost 2 bases, and 9 bases lay between the germline ends. The CDR3 DNA reads as TGTGCCAGCAGCTCAGAGAGTACCTACGAGCAGTACTTC. Protein sequence: CASSSESTYEQYF.

The rearrangement uses TRBV18 and TRBJ2-1, with TRBD2 matching over 9 bases. Per germline, CDR1 KGHSH and CDR2 LQKENI. CDR3 length: 16 residues. V was clipped by 3 bases and J by 10 bases; unmatched bases: 13. Written as DNA, the CDR3 is TGTGCCAGCTCACCGAAGTGGCTAGCGGGGCCGAACGAGCAGTTCTTC. Its translation: CASSPKWLAGPNEQFF.

This chain connects TRBV9 to TRBJ2-2, with TRBD2 as a possible D gene (6 bases). V dropped 0 bases and J dropped 3 bases, with 15 bases sitting between them. In germline, CDR1 is SGDLS, CDR2 YYNGEE. CDR3 length: 17 residues. The CDR3 is CASSVAASSGYTGELFF. The DNA for the CDR3 is TGTGCCAGCAGCGTAGCGGCCAGTAGCGGCTACACCGGGGAGCTGTTTTTT.

The rearrangement links TRBV4-3 to TRBJ1-2, with D possibly matching TRBD1 (5 bases). Between the trimmed V and J ends, which lost 0 bases and 8 bases, there was a span of 16 bases. This CDR3 is 15 amino acids long. CDR1 is LGHNA, CDR2 YSLEER, per germline. CDR3: CASSQDRGQGRGYTF. The CDR3 DNA reads TGCGCCAGCAGCCAAGATAGGGGCCAGGGACGGGGCTACACCTTC.

The rearrangement uses TRBV7-3 and TRBJ1-1, with TRBD1 as a possible D gene (5 bases). The V and J ends lost 5 bases and 1 base respectively, with 11 bases between them. The length of the CDR3 is 14 residues. Germline-derived CDR1 and CDR2 are SGHTA and FQGTGA. CDR3 bases: TGTGCCAGCAGCACCCGGGACCGGAACACTGAAGCTTTCTTT. This codes for CASSTRDRNTEAFF.

The chain joins TRBV7-3 to TRBJ2-1; TRBD1 aligns across 7 bases. The CDR3 totals 15 residues. CDR1 and CDR2 (germline): SGHTA, FQGTGA. The V and J ends lost 4 bases and 4 bases, in that order; junction bases with no gene match: 7. CDR3 nucleotides: TGTGCCAGCAGCTCGGAAGGGGGCCAATACAATGAGCAGTTCTTC. Its protein product is CASSSEGGQYNEQFF.

The chain couples TRBV9 to TRBJ2-5; a possible D gene is TRBD2 (5 bases). The CDR3 runs 16 residues. V lost 3 bases and J lost 5, with 20 bases in between. CDR1 is SGDLS, CDR2 YYNGEE, per germline. In DNA form, the CDR3 reads TGTGCCAGCAGCGCAACGAGGACTCCGAGGGAGGAGACCCAGTACTTC. Its translation is CASSATRTPREETQYF.